Listed here are 28 T cell receptor beta chains from one sample, sequenced in a study of T cells expressing NK-cell markers (dated by TCRdb to about 2020). The library was obtained by 5' RACE. TCRdb lists the instrument as Illumina HiSeq 2000. TCRdb reprocessed the reads and provides one entry for every CDR3 protein sequence; no DNA is given. The sample's records list some 340,000 distinct CDR3 sequences. The top ten constitute 4% to 6.5% of the sample. The sequencing sample was made of blood T cells: a sorted CD56 or NKG2C T cell subset, CD4+ or CD8+ T cells, or bulk PBMC T cells (not recorded which). The receptors derive from a man aged 18 to 70 in good health.

V is TRBV5-6 and J is TRBJ1-4; TCRdb outputs TRBD1, but without DNA this stays unchecked. Looked up from germline, CDR1 is SGHDT and CDR2 is YYEEEE. This CDR3 has 15 residues. The CDR3 sequence: CASSRGQGLNEKLFF.

V usage is TRBV27 and J usage is TRBJ1-1. CDR3 size: 14 residues. Germline V CDR1 and CDR2: MNHEY, SMNVEV (reference sequence). The CDR3 loop is CASSLSQVNTEAFF.

The chain uses TRBV4-1 and TRBJ1-6; no DNA is available, so the TRBD1 call from TCRdb remains unchecked. The CDR3 covers 17 residues. CDR1 is MGHRA, CDR2 YSYEKL, per germline. The CDR3 here is CASSQEIPGVNNSPLHF.

V gene TRBV9 combines with J gene TRBJ1-4; TCRdb's D gene call, TRBD1, goes unchecked for lack of DNA. Germline V gene lookup returns CDR1 SGDLS and CDR2 YYNGEE. This CDR3 spans 14 amino acids. This chain's CDR3 is CASSSTGGIEKLFF.

This chain joins TRBV5-4 and TRBJ1-1; without DNA, the TCRdb call of TRBD1 cannot be checked. From germline, CDR1 is SGHNT and CDR2 YYREEE (reference sequence). CDR3 length equals 15 residues. This CDR3 reads CASSHLQGADTEAFF.

The chain links TRBV19 to TRBJ1-2; no DNA is available, so the TRBD1 call from TCRdb remains unchecked. Germline lookup yields CDR1 LNHDA and CDR2 SQIVND (reference sequence). CDR3 length: 14 residues. The CDR3 spells CASSIQDRTGGYTF.

The J gene is TRBJ1-2, the V gene TRBV5-1; TCRdb proposes TRBD1, but this gene call is untestable without DNA. CDR3 length equals 15 residues. CDR1 and CDR2 (germline): SGHRS, YFSETQ. Here the CDR3 reads CASSSDPGQGVGYTF.

J is TRBJ2-7 and V is TRBV12-3 or TRBV12-4; the TCRdb call, TRBD1, lacks DNA for checking. This CDR3 has 15 residues. The CDR3 sequence is CASSLVGTGGSKQYF.

The gene calls are TRBV7-2 and TRBJ2-3. CDR1 and CDR2 (germline): SGHTA, FQGNSA. The CDR3 runs 17 residues. The CDR3 sequence is CASSLAASSLGTDTQYF.

This chain connects TRBV18 to TRBJ2-2. This CDR3 spans 17 amino acids. The germline V gene encodes CDR1 KGHSH and CDR2 LQKENI. The CDR3 sequence: CASSPQRSGLNTGELFF.

This chain uses TRBV11-2 with TRBJ2-5; without DNA, the TCRdb call of TRBD1 cannot be checked. The germline V gene encodes CDR1 SGHAT and CDR2 FQNNGV. The CDR3 covers 15 residues. The CDR3: CASSLRQGLRETQYF.

The gene calls are TRBV27 and TRBJ1-2; the TCRdb call, TRBD1, lacks DNA for checking. Germline-derived CDR1 and CDR2 are MNHEY and SMNVEV (reference sequence). CDR3 length: 13 residues. CDR3 amino acids: CASSPRNGGGYTF.

The chain uses TRBV12-3 or TRBV12-4 and TRBJ2-7; lacking DNA, the TRBD1 call made by TCRdb goes unchecked. There are 13 residues in the CDR3. The CDR3 here is CASSLAPALEQYF.

The chain employs TRBV7-2 and TRBJ2-1; TCRdb's D call of TRBD1 is untestable without DNA. The CDR3 covers 17 residues. Germline CDR1 and CDR2: SGHTA and FQGNSA. CDR3 protein: CASSLVVRGFTYNEQFF.

The V call is TRBV3-1, the J call TRBJ2-5; TCRdb proposes TRBD1, but this gene call is untestable without DNA. The CDR3 consists of 16 residues. CDR1 LGHDT and CDR2 YNNKEL come from the germline V gene (reference sequence). CDR3 in amino acids: CASSQDRDRSPETQYF.

The chain is built from TRBV12-5 and TRBJ2-2; TCRdb calls TRBD2, which cannot be checked without DNA. The CDR3 sequence is 13 residues long. Germline CDR1 is LGHNT and CDR2 is FRNRAP. CDR3 residues: CASARGYPGELFF.

The V call is TRBV2, the J call TRBJ2-5; TCRdb's assignment of TRBD2 cannot be checked, as there is no DNA. This CDR3 spans 15 amino acids. Germline values: CDR1 SNHLY, CDR2 FYNNEI. This CDR3 reads CASSVRGSYQETQYF.

This rearrangement joins TRBV27 to TRBJ2-7; absent DNA, TCRdb's TRBD1 call cannot be checked. The CDR3 extends over 15 amino acids. CDR1 is MNHEY, CDR2 SMNVEV, per germline (reference sequence). This chain's CDR3 is CASRAFRTGTYEQYF.

The chain links TRBV6-5 to TRBJ2-3. Germline CDR1 reads MNHEY; CDR2 reads SVGAGI. The CDR3 runs to 14 residues. CDR3 sequence: CASSYSIVIDTQYF.

The CDR3: CASSLDFRPGIGETQYF. The chain is built from TRBV11-2 and TRBJ2-5; TCRdb's assignment of TRBD1 cannot be checked, as there is no DNA. This CDR3 is built from 17 residues. Germline values: CDR1 SGHAT, CDR2 FQNNGV.

The rearrangement uses TRBV19 and TRBJ1-5; no DNA is available, so the TRBD1 call from TCRdb remains unchecked. The length of the CDR3 is 14 residues. Germline assignment: CDR1 LNHDA and CDR2 SQIVND (reference sequence). This CDR3 reads CASRAGQGVKPQHF.

This rearrangement joins TRBV11-2 to TRBJ2-7; checking the TCRdb D call of TRBD1 is not possible without DNA. The V gene's germline CDR1 is SGHAT and CDR2 FQNNGV. There are 14 residues in the CDR3. The CDR3 region is CASSWGGPEYEQYF.

The chain combines TRBV6-5 with TRBJ1-4. This CDR3 comprises 16 residues. The germline CDR1 and CDR2 sequences are MNHEY and SVGAGI. The CDR3 region is CASSYSRESTNEKLFF.

The chain carries TRBV5-5 and TRBJ2-1; there is no DNA to check the TCRdb D call of TRBD1. The CDR3 consists of 16 residues. CDR1 is SGHKS, CDR2 YYEKEE, per germline (reference sequence). This chain's CDR3 is CASSPRPPWDINEQFF.

This chain connects TRBV5-1 to TRBJ1-3; as DNA is missing, the TRBD1 call by TCRdb cannot be tested. The germline V gene has CDR1 SGHRS and CDR2 YFSETQ. This CDR3 region has 16 residues. CDR3 sequence: CASSQRGSSSGNTIYF.

CDR3 region: CSLTPGLGSFNEQFF. V gene TRBV20-1 combines with J gene TRBJ2-1; TCRdb selects TRBD2, and the lack of DNA leaves this call unchecked. There are 15 residues in the CDR3. Germline V CDR1 and CDR2: DFQATT, SNEGSKA (reference sequence).

The chain recombines TRBV6-1 with TRBJ2-3; TCRdb calls TRBD1, which cannot be checked without DNA. Looked up from germline, CDR1 is MNHNS and CDR2 is SASEGT. CDR3 length equals 15 residues. This CDR3 is CASSEAGISADTQYF.

The rearrangement links TRBV29-1 to TRBJ2-4; the D gene TCRdb calls, TRBD2, cannot be checked with no DNA. Germline V CDR1 and CDR2: SQVTM, ANQGSEA. The CDR3 loop spans 11 amino acids. CDR3 region: CSVGRANIQYF.